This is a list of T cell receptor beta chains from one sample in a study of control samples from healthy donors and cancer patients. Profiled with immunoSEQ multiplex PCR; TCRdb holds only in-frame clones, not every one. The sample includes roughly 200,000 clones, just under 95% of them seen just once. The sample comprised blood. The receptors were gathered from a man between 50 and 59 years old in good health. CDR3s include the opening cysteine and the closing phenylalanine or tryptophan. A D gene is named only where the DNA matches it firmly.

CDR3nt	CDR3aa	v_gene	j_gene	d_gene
TGTGCCAGCAGGCAGCGGGGGGGCGGAAGCACAGATACGCAGTATTTT	CASRQRGGGSTDTQYF	TRBV5-4	TRBJ2-3	TRBD2
TGTGCCAGCAGTTTACAGGGGAATTCACCCCTCCACTTT	CASSLQGNSPLHF	TRBV12-3/TRBV12-4	TRBJ1-6	.
TGTGCCTGGAGTGCCATTTGGGGAGGACGCAATCAGCCCCAGCATTTT	CAWSAIWGGRNQPQHF	TRBV30	TRBJ1-5	.
TGTGCCACTTCGGTGGGGCCTGGGGCCAACGTCCTGACTTTC	CATSVGPGANVLTF	TRBV18	TRBJ2-6	.
TGTGCCAGCAGTGGGCGGCCTTCCTACAATGAGCAGTTCTTC	CASSGRPSYNEQFF	TRBV27	TRBJ2-1	.
TGTGCCAGCAGGGAGGGGGACACCCAAACGTTTTTT	CASREGDTQTFF	TRBV28	TRBJ2-2	.
TGTGCCAGCAGTGATCCGAGGAGCACAGATACGCAGTATTTT	CASSDPRSTDTQYF	TRBV2	TRBJ2-3	.
TGTGCCAGTAGGACTAAGGGGGACACTGAAGCTTTCTTT	CASRTKGDTEAFF	TRBV19	TRBJ1-1	.
TGTGCCAGCAGTTTACGGGCGGGGGCCTGGACCGATGAGCAGTTCTTC	CASSLRAGAWTDEQFF	TRBV28	TRBJ2-1	.
TGTGCCAGCAGCTTAGGCAGCGGGGGGCCCAATGAGCAGTTCTTC	CASSLGSGGPNEQFF	TRBV7-2	TRBJ2-1	TRBD2